This T cell receptor (beta chain) emerged from a study of blood T cells in healthy people across ages. Total RNA was extracted at no less than 5 micrograms per sample. A J-beta primer mix and a sample-barcoded 5' primer were used in a second PCR of roughly 6 to 11 cycles. Per-sample output comprised a minimum of 2.5 million paired-end reads containing CDR3. TCRdb re-called the 5' RACE reads with MiXCR, one entry per CDR3 protein. The table lists around 800,000 distinct CDR3 sequences, 44% of them singletons. V trimming: 4 bases; J trimming: 6 bases; junction bases outside the gene matches: 7. The CDR3 length is 15 residues. Germline-derived CDR1 and CDR2 are SGDLS and YYNGEE. Regarding the study as a whole: Roughly linearly, TCR beta diversity per million T cells fell as age increased.

Note on this clonotype: Its antigen is unidentified.

The gene calls are TRBV9 and TRBJ2-2, with 9 bases identical to TRBD1. Input material: blood. The origin of this receptor is a man in his sixties in good health. In nucleotides, the CDR3 is TGTGCCAGCAGCTCGGGACAGGGTTTCCCCGGGGAGCTGTTTTTT. It yields the protein CASSSGQGFPGELFF.